This TCR beta chain was sequenced during a study of T-cell reconstitution after alpha-beta-depleted transplantation in children. Unique molecular identifiers were built into the TCRbeta library. MiXCR was run by TCRdb on the PCR reads, yielding one entry per CDR3 protein. The sample includes 500,000 to 600,000 distinct CDR3 sequences, around 17% seen only once; the top ten take 3.3%. Germline values: CDR1 SGHAT, CDR2 FQDESV (reference sequence). With 3 bases clipped from V and 8 bases from J, the junction kept 19 bases outside the gene matches. The CDR3 contains 19 residues. The sequencing here drew on PBMCs from the stem cell graft donor, taken from the stem cell graft. The sequence was obtained from a human donor who donated a stem cell graft to a child with acute lymphoblastic leukemia. The chain uses TRBV11-1 and TRBJ2-1; TRBD1 agrees at 10 bases. The CDR3 reads CASSFSLVAGQGPSDEQFF. CDR3 sequence (DNA): TGTGCCAGCAGCTTTTCTTTGGTGGCGGGACAGGGGCCTTCGGATGAGCAGTTCTTC.